Presented here are 14 T cell receptor beta chains from one specimen sequenced in a study of cytomegalovirus exposure and HLA in healthy donors. The PCR had 60 Vbeta and 13 Jbeta primers. Clones were read by immunoSEQ multiplex PCR, and TCRdb kept only the in-frame ones, dropping some. The sample lists tens of thousands of clones; approximately 80% were seen once. Material for sequencing was PBMCs. These TCRs come from a man aged 30 to 39 in good health and CMV-seronegative.

The genes are TRBV5-4 and TRBJ1-2; 7 positions match TRBD1. Germline-derived CDR1 and CDR2 are SGHNT and YYREEE (reference sequence). Trimming removed 4 bases from V and 3 bases from J; junction bases left unmatched: 6. CDR3 length equals 14 residues. CDR3 protein: CASSPQGGDYGYTF. The CDR3 bases are TGTGCCAGCAGCCCCCAAGGGGGCGACTATGGCTACACCTTC.

The rearrangement uses TRBV9 and TRBJ2-7, with TRBD2 matching 8 bases. Trimming at V came to 4 bases and at J to 2 bases, leaving 11 bases not matched to a gene. The CDR3 runs 16 residues. Germline V gene lookup returns CDR1 SGDLS and CDR2 YYNGEE. The CDR3 protein is CASSPRGSGATYEQYF. CDR3 in DNA: TGTGCCAGCAGCCCGAGGGGTAGCGGGGCAACCTACGAGCAGTACTTC.

This chain connects TRBV14 to TRBJ1-2; TRBD1 matches at 7 bases. Germline-derived CDR1 and CDR2 are SGHDN and FVKESK. V trimming: 4 bases; J trimming: 4 bases; junction bases outside the gene matches: 3. The CDR3 has 13 residues. The CDR3 DNA sequence: TGTGCCAGCAGCCTCGCAGGGGGCTATGGCTACACCTTC. This sequence encodes CASSLAGGYGYTF.

The chain uses TRBV19 and TRBJ1-5; D may be TRBD1 (5 bases). V lost 5 bases, J lost 8 bases, and 22 bases lay in between. Germline CDR1 LNHDA, CDR2 SQIVND (reference sequence). The CDR3 covers 16 residues. The CDR3 DNA sequence: TGTGCCAGTAGTCTGATAGCGGGACTGAGGGGTGAGCCCCAGCATTTT. It specifies CASSLIAGLRGEPQHF.

The gene calls are TRBV5-1 and TRBJ1-3; D is unclear. Germline CDR1 reads SGHRS; CDR2 reads YFSETQ. This CDR3 region has 14 residues. V was clipped by 4 bases and J by 6 bases, with 14 bases between them. The CDR3 sequence is CASSPGGQENTIYF. The CDR3 nucleotides read TGCGCCAGCAGCCCTGGCGGGCAGGAAAACACCATATATTTT.

The chain couples TRBV4-1 to TRBJ1-4, with a possible D match to TRBD1 (6 bases). In germline, CDR1 is MGHRA, CDR2 YSYEKL. CDR3 length equals 16 residues. V lost 3 bases and J lost 0, with 11 bases in between. CDR3 region: CASSHRQVATNEKLFF. In DNA form, the CDR3 reads TGCGCCAGCAGCCACCGACAGGTCGCAACTAATGAAAAACTGTTTTTT.

The rearrangement links TRBV4-3 to TRBJ1-2, with D unresolved. The CDR3 extends over 15 amino acids. The germline V and J ends were trimmed by 0 bases and 0 bases, with 8 bases remaining between them. Germline V lookup: CDR1 LGHNA, CDR2 YSLEER. The CDR3 nucleotides read TGCGCCAGCAGCCAAGAGGCAGGCGCTAACTATGGCTACACCTTC. Translated: CASSQEAGANYGYTF.

The V call is TRBV6-5, the J call TRBJ2-5; 7 nucleotides match TRBD2. This CDR3 contains 15 residues. Germline CDR1 and CDR2: MNHEY and SVGAGI. J gave up 2 bases and V 7 bases, and 10 bases lay outside the gene matches. This CDR3 reads CASTRGAAGQETQYF. In nucleotides, the CDR3 is TGTGCCAGCACCCGCGGCGCAGCGGGGCAAGAGACCCAGTACTTC.

The chain employs TRBV4-3 and TRBJ2-5, with 7 bases lining up with TRBD2. Germline V gene sequence: CDR1 LGHNA, CDR2 YSLEER. Unmatched junction bases numbered 4, after V lost 4 bases and J lost 5 bases. This CDR3 is built from 13 residues. CDR3 bases: TGCGCCAGCAGCCGAGGACTAGGGGAGACCCAGTACTTC. Residues: CASSRGLGETQYF.

A few counts support this clone. The genes are TRBV4-3 and TRBJ1-4, with 7 bases identical to TRBD1. Germline assignment: CDR1 LGHNA and CDR2 YSLEER. This CDR3 has 16 amino acids. The V gene end was trimmed by 0 bases and the J gene end by 6 bases; junction bases not matched to a gene: 7. CDR3: CASSQDLGGGDEKLFF. The CDR3 DNA follows: TGCGCCAGCAGCCAAGATCTTGGAGGGGGCGATGAAAAACTGTTTTTT.

V gene TRBV14 combines with J gene TRBJ2-1, with 8 bases that match TRBD1. J was trimmed by 8 bases and V by 2 bases; bases with no gene match: 11. Germline CDR1 and CDR2: SGHDN and FVKESK. The CDR3 contains 16 residues. CDR3 sequence (DNA): TGTGCCAGCAGCCAACGATTTACAGGACAGGGACATGAGCAGTTCTTC. Protein sequence: CASSQRFTGQGHEQFF.

Written as DNA, the CDR3 is TGTGCCAGCAGCTTAGGTACAGGGGCCTTTCGGGAGCAGTACTTC. Encoded protein: CASSLGTGAFREQYF. This chain uses TRBV5-6 with TRBJ2-7, with 7 bases lining up with TRBD1. Trimming at V came to 2 bases and at J to 7 bases, leaving 12 bases not matched to a gene. The CDR3 is 15 residues long. Per germline, CDR1 SGHDT and CDR2 YYEEEE.

The table lists this clone with a count of one. The chain employs TRBV13 and TRBJ2-7; no reliable D call. The V end was cut by 0 bases, the J end by 3 bases, with 9 bases between. This CDR3 is built from 14 residues. Germline CDR1 is PRHDT and CDR2 is FYEKMQ (reference sequence). The CDR3, as DNA: TGTGCCAGCAGCTTAGGCCGAGAGGACTACGAGCAGTACTTC. Translated: CASSLGREDYEQYF.

The chain has TRBV4-3 and TRBJ1-1; no clear D. V dropped 5 bases and J dropped 1 base, with 8 bases sitting between them. The CDR3 consists of 13 residues. CDR1 and CDR2 (germline): LGHNA, YSLEER. The chain's CDR3 is CASSTTRNTEAFF. DNA for the CDR3: TGCGCCAGCAGCACCACACGGAACACTGAAGCTTTCTTT.